Each of the 2 T cell receptor beta chains below was sequenced from the same sample in a study of response to subunit inactivated influenza vaccine. TCRdb independently ran MiXCR on the RT-PCR reads; one entry per CDR3 protein. The data hold around 470,000 distinct CDR3 sequences, with approximately 7.2% observed a single time. The input for sequencing was PBMCs from blood, taken roughly 24 months after vaccination. Source of these receptors: a man between 50 and 75 years old who received an inactivated influenza vaccine.

This clonotype was picked up a small number of times. V gene TRBV6-2 or TRBV6-3 combines with J gene TRBJ1-6; tentative D call: TRBD1 (5 bases). This CDR3 is 12 amino acids long. Germline V gene sequence: CDR1 MNHEY, CDR2 SVGEGT. The V end was cut by 5 bases, the J end by 11 bases, with 10 bases between. DNA for the CDR3: TGTGCCAGCAGTCCCGGGACCGCACCCCTCCACTTT. This translates into CASSPGTAPLHF.

This clonotype occurred many times. The V gene is TRBV5-1, the J gene TRBJ2-7; D is unresolved. The CDR3 is 13 amino acids. In germline, CDR1 is SGHRS, CDR2 YFSETQ. The V and J ends lost 0 bases and 7 bases respectively, with 11 bases between them. This CDR3 is CASSLGPSEEQYF. CDR3 coding DNA: TGCGCCAGCAGCTTGGGTCCGTCGGAAGAGCAGTACTTC.